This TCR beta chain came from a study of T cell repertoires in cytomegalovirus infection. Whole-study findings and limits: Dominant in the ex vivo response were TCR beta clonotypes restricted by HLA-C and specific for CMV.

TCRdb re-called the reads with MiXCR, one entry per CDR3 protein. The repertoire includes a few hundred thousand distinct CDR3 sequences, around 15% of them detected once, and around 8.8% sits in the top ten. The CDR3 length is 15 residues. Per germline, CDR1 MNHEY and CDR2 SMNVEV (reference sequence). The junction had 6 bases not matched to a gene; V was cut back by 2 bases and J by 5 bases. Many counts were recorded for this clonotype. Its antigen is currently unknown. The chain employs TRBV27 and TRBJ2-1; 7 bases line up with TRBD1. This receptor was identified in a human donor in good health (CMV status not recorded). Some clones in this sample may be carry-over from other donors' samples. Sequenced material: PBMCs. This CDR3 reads CASSLATGPNNEQFF. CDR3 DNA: TGTGCCAGCAGTTTAGCGACAGGGCCAAACAATGAGCAGTTCTTC.